This is a list of T cell receptor beta chains from one sample in a study of vaccination and CD4 T cells after COVID-19. TCRdb analysed the PCR reads with MiXCR anew, one entry per CDR3 protein. The data show some 15,000 distinct CDR3 sequences, less than 60% seen once. Their antigen targets remain unknown. The specimen sequenced was CD4+ T cells from blood, cultured in vitro. The origin of the receptors is a human donor who had recovered from COVID-19. Both conserved end residues are part of each CDR3. D genes are given only for firm matches. The size of a clone is reported for some rows only, either as once, few or many, or as a class for expanded clones.

clone size,V gene,J gene,D gene,CDR3 protein,CDR3 DNA
few,TRBV27,TRBJ1-6,TRBD1,CASSSRDRNSPLHF,TGTGCCAGCAGTTCCCGGGACAGGAATTCACCCCTCCACTTT
.,TRBV6-1,TRBJ1-5,TRBD1,CASEYAGQGAQHF,TGTGCCAGCGAATACGCGGGGCAGGGGGCCCAGCATTTT
once,TRBV6-2/TRBV6-3,TRBJ1-1,.,CASSRLGRFIVDTEAFF,TGTGCCAGCAGTCGTTTGGGGCGGTTTATCGTGGACACTGAAGCTTTCTTT
.,TRBV7-9,TRBJ2-1,TRBD2,CASSLALGRAYNEQFF,TGTGCCAGCAGCTTAGCGCTAGGGAGGGCTTACAATGAGCAGTTCTTC
.,TRBV9,TRBJ1-6,.,CASSPHGGSYNSPLHF,TGTGCCAGCAGCCCCCATGGCGGGTCCTATAATTCACCCCTCCACTTT
.,TRBV7-9,TRBJ2-1,.,CASSRDLLDNEQFF,TGTGCCAGCAGCCGGGACTTACTAGACAATGAGCAGTTCTTC
.,TRBV20-1,TRBJ2-1,.,CSARVGRHNEQFF,TGCAGTGCTAGGGTAGGCAGACACAATGAGCAGTTCTTC
.,TRBV5-1,TRBJ2-3,.,CASSRDGTSTDTQYF,TGCGCCAGCAGCCGTGATGGGACTAGCACAGATACGCAGTATTTT
.,TRBV11-2,TRBJ1-6,.,CASSLWGRGYNSPLHF,TGTGCCAGCAGCTTATGGGGCAGGGGTTATAATTCACCCCTCCACTTT
.,TRBV20-1,TRBJ2-1,.,CSAPTGLIRDEQFF,TGCAGTGCCCCCACCGGGCTAATCCGGGATGAGCAGTTCTTC
.,TRBV20-1,TRBJ2-1,TRBD2,CSARAPIRDYRLRDEQFF,TGCAGTGCTAGAGCTCCAATCCGGGACTATAGACTTAGGGATGAGCAGTTCTTC
few,TRBV20-1,TRBJ2-2,TRBD1,CSARQGNTGELFF,TGCAGTGCACGACAGGGGAACACCGGGGAGCTGTTTTTT
.,TRBV7-9,TRBJ2-1,TRBD1,CASSPRQGVFYEQFF,TGTGCCAGCAGCCCCCGACAGGGGGTGTTCTATGAGCAGTTCTTC
.,TRBV6-5,TRBJ2-6,.,CASSSSGAGANVLTF,TGTGCCAGCAGTTCGTCAGGGGCTGGGGCCAACGTCCTGACTTTC
few,TRBV20-1,TRBJ2-5,.,CSAPPAGSQETQYF,TGCAGTGCTCCCCCCGCGGGAAGCCAAGAGACCCAGTACTTC
.,TRBV24-1,TRBJ1-6,.,CATYGSPLHF,TGTGCCACCTACGGTTCACCCCTCCACTTT
few,TRBV6-1,TRBJ1-5,TRBD1,CASSEGTGGVGNQPQHF,TGTGCCAGCAGTGAAGGGACAGGGGGCGTTGGGAATCAGCCCCAGCATTTT
.,TRBV12-3/TRBV12-4,TRBJ1-1,.,CASSFQGRYTEAFF,TGTGCCAGCAGTTTCCAGGGCCGATACACTGAAGCTTTCTTT
.,TRBV11-3,TRBJ2-5,.,CASTLGVGRSREETQYF,TGTGCCAGCACCCTAGGGGTAGGGAGATCTCGTGAGGAGACCCAGTACTTC
.,TRBV7-2,TRBJ2-4,TRBD2,CASSLVGLAGIQYF,TGTGCCAGCAGCTTAGTGGGACTAGCGGGCATTCAGTACTTC
.,TRBV30,TRBJ1-2,TRBD1,CAWSAKGAPYGYTF,TGTGCCTGGAGTGCCAAGGGGGCACCCTATGGCTACACCTTC
few,TRBV7-2,TRBJ2-3,TRBD2,CASSNRGGGRGDTQYF,TGTGCCAGCAGCAATCGGGGCGGGGGGCGGGGAGATACGCAGTATTTT
.,TRBV20-1,TRBJ2-5,TRBD1,CSARDDRGETQYF,TGCAGTGCTAGAGATGACAGGGGAGAGACCCAGTACTTC
.,TRBV21-1,TRBJ2-7,.,CASSKTERLCSYEQYF,TGTGCCAGCAGCAAAACAGAAAGACTTTGCTCCTACGAGCAGTACTTC
.,TRBV18,TRBJ2-3,TRBD1,CASSRTGGSTDTQYF,TGTGCCAGCTCCCGGACAGGAGGAAGCACAGATACGCAGTATTTT
.,TRBV6-5,TRBJ2-7,.,CASSYTNWREQYF,TGTGCCAGCAGTTACACGAACTGGCGCGAGCAGTACTTC
.,TRBV5-1,TRBJ2-3,.,CASSLGQPTDTQYF,TGCGCCAGCAGCTTGGGACAGCCCACAGATACGCAGTATTTT
.,TRBV6-1,TRBJ2-7,.,CASSEAGLKYEQYF,TGTGCCAGCAGTGAAGCCGGGCTCAAATACGAGCAGTACTTC
.,TRBV18,TRBJ2-5,.,CASSPEQETQYF,TGTGCCAGCTCACCCGAACAAGAGACCCAGTACTTC
.,TRBV10-1,TRBJ2-3,.,CASSESGRTSTDTQYF,TGCGCCAGCAGTGAGTCGGGGCGGACTAGCACAGATACGCAGTATTTT
.,TRBV12-3/TRBV12-4,TRBJ2-7,TRBD2,CASSQAGAGSYEQYF,TGTGCCAGCAGTCAAGCGGGAGCGGGCTCCTACGAGCAGTACTTC
.,TRBV20-1,TRBJ2-5,TRBD2,CSATSGISQETQYF,TGCAGTGCTACTAGCGGGATATCCCAAGAGACCCAGTACTTC
.,TRBV20-1,TRBJ2-1,.,CSASRGAYNEQFF,TGCAGTGCTTCCAGGGGGGCCTACAATGAGCAGTTCTTC
few,TRBV7-2,TRBJ2-5,.,CASSQSLGAGQETQYF,TGTGCCAGCAGCCAAAGTCTGGGGGCGGGTCAAGAGACCCAGTACTTC
.,TRBV9,TRBJ1-5,.,CASSPQTDGPQHF,TGTGCCAGCAGCCCTCAGACTGATGGGCCCCAGCATTTT
few,TRBV27,TRBJ1-1,.,CASRLQGSTEAFF,TGTGCCAGCAGGCTACAGGGATCCACTGAAGCTTTCTTT
.,TRBV10-3,TRBJ2-7,.,CAISVSYEQYF,TGTGCCATCAGTGTCTCCTACGAGCAGTACTTC
.,TRBV20-1,TRBJ2-7,TRBD2,CSARDPERGSYEQYF,TGCAGTGCTAGAGATCCAGAGCGGGGATCCTACGAGCAGTACTTC
.,TRBV20-1,TRBJ1-5,.,CSARDRRVGGVAQHF,TGCAGTGCTAGAGATCGGCGGGTTGGGGGGGTAGCCCAGCATTTT
.,TRBV2,TRBJ2-4,.,CASSPNRDVNIQYF,TGTGCCAGCAGCCCCAACAGGGATGTGAACATTCAGTACTTC
.,TRBV2,TRBJ2-5,TRBD2,CASRKSGSGGEAETQYF,TGTGCCAGCAGGAAATCTGGAAGCGGGGGGGAGGCCGAGACCCAGTACTTC
few,TRBV2,TRBJ1-2,.,CASSEQRDYGYTF,TGTGCCAGCAGTGAACAGAGAGACTATGGCTACACCTTC
.,TRBV28,TRBJ2-3,.,CASSFPVSRRWYF,TGTGCCAGCAGTTTCCCGGTATCTCGGAGGTGGTATTTT
.,TRBV20-1,TRBJ2-6,.,CSARELGAAGANVLTF,TGCAGTGCTAGAGAGTTGGGGGCGGCTGGGGCCAACGTCCTGACTTTC
.,TRBV19,TRBJ2-7,.,CASSPGTYYEQYF,TGTGCCAGTAGTCCCGGGACCTACTACGAGCAGTACTTC
.,TRBV27,TRBJ2-3,.,CASSPLMVTDTQYF,TGTGCCAGCAGTCCCCTGATGGTCACAGATACGCAGTATTTT
few,TRBV25-1,TRBJ2-5,.,CASSSPFGQIQETQYF,TGTGCCAGCAGTTCCCCCTTTGGACAGATTCAAGAGACCCAGTACTTC
once,TRBV9,TRBJ2-3,TRBD2,CASSGVSGGTDTQYF,TGTGCCAGCAGCGGTGTTAGCGGGGGCACAGATACGCAGTATTTT
.,TRBV4-2,TRBJ1-2,.,CASSQGQGYTF,TGTGCCAGCAGCCAGGGGCAGGGCTACACCTTC
.,TRBV4-2,TRBJ2-2,.,CASSQVAGNPGELFF,TGTGCCAGCAGCCAAGTGGCCGGAAATCCCGGGGAGCTGTTTTTT
.,TRBV7-2,TRBJ2-5,TRBD1,CASSPLGQGPRGTQYF,TGTGCCAGCAGCCCGTTGGGACAGGGGCCACGTGGGACCCAGTACTTC
.,TRBV11-2,TRBJ2-7,TRBD2,CASSFLAESYEQYF,TGTGCCAGCAGCTTTCTAGCGGAATCCTACGAGCAGTACTTC
.,TRBV19,TRBJ1-6,.,CASSMGYNSPLHF,TGTGCCAGTAGTATGGGTTATAATTCACCCCTCCACTTT
few,TRBV20-1,TRBJ1-1,TRBD1,CSASRQGATEAFF,TGCAGTGCTAGTCGACAGGGGGCTACTGAAGCTTTCTTT
.,TRBV20-1,TRBJ1-5,.,CSARGYSNQPQHF,TGCAGTGCTAGAGGGTATAGCAATCAGCCCCAGCATTTT
.,TRBV6-1,TRBJ2-3,.,CASSENIASTDTQYF,TGTGCCAGCAGTGAAAACATCGCTAGCACAGATACGCAGTATTTT
once,TRBV24-1,TRBJ1-4,.,CATSDWLRGWEKLFF,TGTGCCACCAGTGATTGGCTTAGGGGTTGGGAAAAACTGTTTTTT
few,TRBV2,TRBJ1-5,.,CASSNWANQPQHF,TGTGCCAGCAGTAATTGGGCAAATCAGCCCCAGCATTTT
.,TRBV15,TRBJ2-5,.,CATSTGRWYETQYF,TGTGCCACCAGCACCGGGAGATGGTATGAGACCCAGTACTTC